This T cell receptor beta chain was recovered during a study of chemoradiotherapy in HPV16-positive cancers. Study overall: Two HPV16-positive patients' cells yielded candidate HPV-specific clones and common motifs. General observations from the study: In HPV16-positive patients, HPV-responsive T-cell expansion tracked better recurrence-free survival. Candidate HPV-specific clones and E7-related TCR motifs grew in tumor during treatment.

Produced via immunoSEQ multiplex PCR; TCRdb's table is partial and in-frame only. This sample yields over 1,500 clones, of which about 83% are seen a single time; 7.5% to 9% belongs to the top ten. Germline lookup yields CDR1 GTSNPN and CDR2 SVGIG (reference sequence). CDR3 length: 14 residues. V was pared by 2 bases and J by 7 bases, with 18 bases between. With respect to this clone: Its target is unknown.

Samples were taken several times over chemoradiotherapy. The sample here was tumor tissue, taken from a patient who underwent chemoradiotherapy. This sequence was found in a human donor with HPV-associated anogenital cancer. The rearrangement uses TRBV30 and TRBJ2-7; the D gene is possibly TRBD1 (5 bases). The CDR3 spells CAWSWNRPLYEQYF. CDR3 in DNA: TGTGCCTGGAGTTGGAACAGGCCCCTATATGAGCAGTACTTC.